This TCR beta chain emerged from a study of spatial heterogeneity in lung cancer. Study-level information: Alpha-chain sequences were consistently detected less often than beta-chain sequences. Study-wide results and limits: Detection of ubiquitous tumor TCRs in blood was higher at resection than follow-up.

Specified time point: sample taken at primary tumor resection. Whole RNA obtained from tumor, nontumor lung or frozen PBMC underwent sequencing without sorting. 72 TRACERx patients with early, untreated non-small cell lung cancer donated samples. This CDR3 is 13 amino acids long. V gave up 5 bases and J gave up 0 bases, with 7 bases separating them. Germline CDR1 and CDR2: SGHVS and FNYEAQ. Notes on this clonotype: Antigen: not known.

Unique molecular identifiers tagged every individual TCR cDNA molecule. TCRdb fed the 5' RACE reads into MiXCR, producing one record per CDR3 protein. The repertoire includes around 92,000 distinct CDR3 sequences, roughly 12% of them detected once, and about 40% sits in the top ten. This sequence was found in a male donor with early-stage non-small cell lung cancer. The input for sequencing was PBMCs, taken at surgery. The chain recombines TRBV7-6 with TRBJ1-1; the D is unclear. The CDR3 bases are TGTGCCAGCAGCGCTGACTTGAACACTGAAGCTTTCTTT. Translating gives CASSADLNTEAFF.